This TCR beta chain was captured by sequencing in a study of regulatory T cells in long-lasting Graves disease. V shed 6 bases, J shed 6 bases, and the junction held 10 bases outside the gene matches. The germline CDR1 and CDR2 sequences are LNHDA and SQIVND (reference sequence). This CDR3 has 15 amino acids. This clonotype was counted a few times. Noted time point: newly diagnosed GD, antithyroid drugs for less than 3 months. Following extraction of RNA from PBMCs, that RNA was used to make the TCR library. For TCR beta, libraries came from iRepertoire HTBI primers and Arm-PCR of CDR3 regions. TCRdb itself ran the multiplex PCR reads through MiXCR, one entry per CDR3 protein. The sample yields more than 300,000 distinct CDR3 sequences, less than 20% seen once.

The rearrangement links TRBV19 to TRBJ2-1; 8 bases are shared with TRBD1. Sequencing used peripheral blood mononuclear cells (PBMCs), obtained at new diagnosis, from a patient treated with antithyroid drugs. The origin of this receptor is a female donor with Graves disease. For the CDR3, the DNA is TGTGCCAGTAGCCACCGGGACAGGATCCCCAATGAGCAGTTCTTC. Translating it yields CASSHRDRIPNEQFF.